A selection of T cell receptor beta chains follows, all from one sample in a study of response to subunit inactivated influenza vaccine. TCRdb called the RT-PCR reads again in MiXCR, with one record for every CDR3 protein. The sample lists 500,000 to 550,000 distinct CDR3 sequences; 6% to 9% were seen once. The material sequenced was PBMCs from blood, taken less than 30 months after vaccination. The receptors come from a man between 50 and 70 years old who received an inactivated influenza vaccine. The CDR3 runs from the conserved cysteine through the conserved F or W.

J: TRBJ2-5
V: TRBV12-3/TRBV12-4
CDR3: CASSFRAAWETQYF

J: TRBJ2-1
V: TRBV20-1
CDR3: CSADFGSEQFF

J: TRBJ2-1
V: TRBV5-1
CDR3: CASSWGVNNEQFF

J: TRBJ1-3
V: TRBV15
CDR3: CATSRAPGQKARISGNTIYF

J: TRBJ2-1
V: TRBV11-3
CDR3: CASSLGWDRGRNEQFF

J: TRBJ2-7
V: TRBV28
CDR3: CASSLQGEQYF

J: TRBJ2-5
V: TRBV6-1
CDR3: CASSNDHARQETQYF

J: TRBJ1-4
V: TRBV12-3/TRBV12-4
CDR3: CASSPRWVGEKLFF

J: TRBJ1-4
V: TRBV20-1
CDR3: CSASGQGANEKLFF

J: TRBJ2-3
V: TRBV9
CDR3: CASSVEFSGQGHRADTQYF